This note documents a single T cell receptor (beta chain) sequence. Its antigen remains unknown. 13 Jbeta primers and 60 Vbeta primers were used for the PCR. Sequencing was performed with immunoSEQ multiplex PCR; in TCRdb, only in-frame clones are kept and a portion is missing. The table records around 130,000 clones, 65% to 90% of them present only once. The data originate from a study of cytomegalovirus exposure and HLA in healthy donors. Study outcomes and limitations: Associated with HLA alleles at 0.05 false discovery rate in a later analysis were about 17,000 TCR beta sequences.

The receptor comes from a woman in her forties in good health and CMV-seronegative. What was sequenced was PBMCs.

CDR3 residues: CASSVSGAHGYTF. The CDR3 DNA reads TGTGCCAGCAGCGTGTCGGGAGCTCATGGCTACACCTTC. The chain recombines TRBV11-2 with TRBJ1-2, with unresolved D. The CDR3 covers 13 residues. V was pared by 5 bases and J by 6 bases, with 13 bases between. Germline loops: CDR1 SGHAT, CDR2 FQNNGV.